This TCR beta chain stems from a study of cytomegalovirus exposure and HLA in healthy donors. Study-level results: Most CMV-associated TCR beta chains were later found to appear HLA-restricted. Roughly even sequencing depth across donors was the assumption behind the presence/absence analyses. Earlier analysis looked at TCR beta V segments, and most were productive about 90% or about 30% of the time.

PCR involved 60 Vbeta and 13 Jbeta primers. The method was immunoSEQ multiplex PCR; TCRdb's version includes in-frame clones alone and lacks a portion of them. Among roughly 200,000 clones, roughly 80% were seen once, and the ten largest hold approximately 2%. Comments on this clone: Its antigen is as yet unknown.

V was pared by 6 bases and J by 3 bases, with 13 bases between. The germline V gene has CDR1 ENHRY and CDR2 SYGVKD. This CDR3 is built from 14 residues. The chain has TRBV10-3 and TRBJ2-3; D may be TRBD2 (6 bases). This TCR was sampled from a woman in her 30s in good health and CMV-seropositive. Sequenced sample: PBMCs. The CDR3 here is CAIRDLARTDTQYF. The CDR3 nucleotides are TGTGCCATCAGGGACCTAGCGCGGACAGATACGCAGTATTTT.